The clone carrying this T cell receptor (delta chain) was seen a few times. TCRdb attributes to this sequence the protein of a much larger clone, which differs from the DNA translation at residue 10; a read error is likely, and the protein displayed is translated from the DNA. This record belongs to a study of γδ T cells in repeated Plasmodium falciparum infection. TCRdb redid the clone calls on the multiplex PCR reads with CATT. This table has 70,000 to 95,000 delta-chain clones, roughly 1.4% appearing once. This CDR3 is 16 amino acids long. Trimming removed 0 bases at V and 2 bases at J, with 13 bases between. The germline CDR1 and CDR2 sequences are TSWWSYY and QGS. Gammadelta T cells were flow-sorted from PBMC into Vgamma9/Vdelta2+ and Vdelta2-negative populations for bulk analysis.

Sequenced: gamma-delta T cells from blood. The chain links TRDV1 to TRDJ1; a weak D match, TRDD3 (6 bases). The J gene, absent from TCRdb, was called here by matching the DNA to germline. The TCR comes from a pool of human donors (malaria-infected and uninfected, not separated). The CDR3 DNA reads as TGTGCTCTTGGGGAACTTTTGTGGGGGGAGACCGATAAACTCATCTTT. Translating gives CALGELLWGETDKLIF.